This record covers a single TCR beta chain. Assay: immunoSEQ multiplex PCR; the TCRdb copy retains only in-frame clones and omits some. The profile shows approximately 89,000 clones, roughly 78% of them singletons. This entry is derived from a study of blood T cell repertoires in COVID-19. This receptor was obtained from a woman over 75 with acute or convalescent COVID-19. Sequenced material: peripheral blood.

CDR3 sequence reads: CASSPRQGAYEQYF. As DNA, the CDR3 is TGTGCCAGCTCACCGAGACAGGGGGCCTACGAGCAGTACTTC. The V call is TRBV18, the J call TRBJ2-7, with 9 bases that match TRBD1. CDR3 length: 14 residues. V lost 3 bases to trimming and J lost 2 bases; unmatched junction nucleotides: 2. Germline CDR1 and CDR2: KGHSH and LQKENI.